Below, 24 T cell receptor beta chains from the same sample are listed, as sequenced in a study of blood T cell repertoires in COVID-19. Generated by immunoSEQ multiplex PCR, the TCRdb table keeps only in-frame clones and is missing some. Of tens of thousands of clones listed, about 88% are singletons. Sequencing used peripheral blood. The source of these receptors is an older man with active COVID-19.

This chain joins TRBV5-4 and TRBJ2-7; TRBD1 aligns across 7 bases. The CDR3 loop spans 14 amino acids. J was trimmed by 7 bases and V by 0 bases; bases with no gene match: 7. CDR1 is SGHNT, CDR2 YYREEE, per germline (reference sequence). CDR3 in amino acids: CASSLGLTGKEQYF. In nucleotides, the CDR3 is TGTGCCAGCAGCTTGGGGCTGACAGGGAAAGAGCAGTACTTC.

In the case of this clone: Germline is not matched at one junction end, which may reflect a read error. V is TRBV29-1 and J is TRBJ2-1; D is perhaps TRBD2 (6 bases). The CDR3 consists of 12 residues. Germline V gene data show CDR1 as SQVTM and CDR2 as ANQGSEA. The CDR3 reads CSADRPAPWGVF. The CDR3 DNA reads TGCAGCGCCGACCGGCCTGCCCCATGGGGGGTCTTC.

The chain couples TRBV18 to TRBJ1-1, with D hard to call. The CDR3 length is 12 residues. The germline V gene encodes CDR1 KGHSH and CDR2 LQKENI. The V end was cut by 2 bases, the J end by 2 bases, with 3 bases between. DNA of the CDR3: TGTGCCAGCTCACCAGGCAACACTGAAGCTTTCTTT. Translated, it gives CASSPGNTEAFF.

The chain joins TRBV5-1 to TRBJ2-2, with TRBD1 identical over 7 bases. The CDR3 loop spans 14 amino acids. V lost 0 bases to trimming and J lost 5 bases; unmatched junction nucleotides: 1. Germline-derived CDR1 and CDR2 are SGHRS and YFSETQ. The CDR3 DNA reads TGCGCCAGCAGCTTGGAGGGGGCTACCGGGGAGCTGTTTTTT. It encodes CASSLEGATGELFF.

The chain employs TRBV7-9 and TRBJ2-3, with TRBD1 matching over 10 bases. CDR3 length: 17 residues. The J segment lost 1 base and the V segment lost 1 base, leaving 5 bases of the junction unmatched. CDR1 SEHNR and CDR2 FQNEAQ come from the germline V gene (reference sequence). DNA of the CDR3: TGTGCCAGCAGCTTAGGGGACAGGGGCCGAGGCACAGATACGCAGTATTTT. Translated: CASSLGDRGRGTDTQYF.

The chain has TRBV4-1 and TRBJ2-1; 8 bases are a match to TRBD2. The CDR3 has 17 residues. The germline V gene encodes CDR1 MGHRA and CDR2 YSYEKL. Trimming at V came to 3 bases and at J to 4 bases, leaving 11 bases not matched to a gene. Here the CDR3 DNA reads TGCGCCAGCAGCCAGTCACTAAGACTAGCGAGTTACAATGAGCAGTTCTTC. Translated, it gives CASSQSLRLASYNEQFF.

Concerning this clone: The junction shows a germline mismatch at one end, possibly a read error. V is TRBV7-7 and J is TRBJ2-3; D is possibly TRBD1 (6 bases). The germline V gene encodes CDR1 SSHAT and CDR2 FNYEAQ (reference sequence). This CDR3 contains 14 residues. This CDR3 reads CASSKGHGTDTQYF. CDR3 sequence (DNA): TGTGCTAGCAGCAAGGGACACGGCACAGATACGCAGTATTTT.

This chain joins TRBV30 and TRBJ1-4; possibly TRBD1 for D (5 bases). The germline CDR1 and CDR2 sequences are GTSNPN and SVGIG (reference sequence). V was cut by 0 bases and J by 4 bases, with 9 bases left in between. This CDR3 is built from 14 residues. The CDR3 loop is CAWSVGVVNEKLFF. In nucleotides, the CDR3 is TGTGCCTGGAGTGTAGGGGTCGTTAATGAAAAACTGTTTTTT.

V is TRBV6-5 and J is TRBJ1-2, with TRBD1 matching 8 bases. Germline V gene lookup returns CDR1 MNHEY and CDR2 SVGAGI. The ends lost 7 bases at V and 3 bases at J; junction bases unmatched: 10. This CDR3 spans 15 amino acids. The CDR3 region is CASIPGTGIYYGYTF. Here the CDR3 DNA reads TGTGCCAGCATTCCGGGGACAGGAATATACTATGGCTACACCTTC.

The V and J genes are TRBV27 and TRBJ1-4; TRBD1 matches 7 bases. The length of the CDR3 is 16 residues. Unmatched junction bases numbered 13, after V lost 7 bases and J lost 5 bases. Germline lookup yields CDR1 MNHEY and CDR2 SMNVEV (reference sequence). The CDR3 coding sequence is TGTGCCAGCACTATACAACCGGGACAGAACAATGAAAAACTGTTTTTT. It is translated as CASTIQPGQNNEKLFF.

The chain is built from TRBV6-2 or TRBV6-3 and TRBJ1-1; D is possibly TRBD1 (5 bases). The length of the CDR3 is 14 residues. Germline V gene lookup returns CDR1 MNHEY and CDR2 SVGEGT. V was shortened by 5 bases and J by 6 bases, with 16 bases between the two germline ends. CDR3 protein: CASSKSGGLPEAFF. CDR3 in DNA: TGTGCCAGCAGTAAGTCTGGGGGGTTACCTGAAGCTTTCTTT.

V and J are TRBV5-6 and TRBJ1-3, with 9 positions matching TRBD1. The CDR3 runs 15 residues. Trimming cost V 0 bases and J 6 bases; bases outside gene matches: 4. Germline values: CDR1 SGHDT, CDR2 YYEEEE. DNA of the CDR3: TGTGCCAGCAGCTTGGGGACAGGGGCAACAAACACCATATATTTT. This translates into CASSLGTGATNTIYF.

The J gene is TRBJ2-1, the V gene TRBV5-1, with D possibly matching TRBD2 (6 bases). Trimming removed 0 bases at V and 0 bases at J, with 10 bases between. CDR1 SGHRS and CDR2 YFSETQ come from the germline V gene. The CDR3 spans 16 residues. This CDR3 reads CASSLVGGSSYNEQFF. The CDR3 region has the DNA TGCGCCAGCAGCTTGGTAGGAGGGAGCTCCTACAATGAGCAGTTCTTC.

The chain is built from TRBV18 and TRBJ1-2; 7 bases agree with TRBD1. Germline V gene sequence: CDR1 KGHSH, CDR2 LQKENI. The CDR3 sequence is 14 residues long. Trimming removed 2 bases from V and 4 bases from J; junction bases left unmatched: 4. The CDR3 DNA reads TGTGCCAGCTCACCATCGGGGGACAGCTATGGCTACACCTTC. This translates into CASSPSGDSYGYTF. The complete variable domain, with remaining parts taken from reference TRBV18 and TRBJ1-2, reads NAGVMQNPRHLVRRRGQEARLRCSPMKGHSHVYWYRQLPEEGLKFMVYLQKENIIDESGMPKERFSAEFPKEGPSILRIQQVVRGDSAAYFCASSPSGDSYGYTFGSGTRLTVV.

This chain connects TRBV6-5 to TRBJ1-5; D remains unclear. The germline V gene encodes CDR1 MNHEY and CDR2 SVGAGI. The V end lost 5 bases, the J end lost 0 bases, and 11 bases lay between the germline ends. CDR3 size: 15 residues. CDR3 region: CASSTTPYSNQPQHF. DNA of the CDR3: TGTGCCAGCAGTACGACTCCATATAGCAATCAGCCCCAGCATTTT.

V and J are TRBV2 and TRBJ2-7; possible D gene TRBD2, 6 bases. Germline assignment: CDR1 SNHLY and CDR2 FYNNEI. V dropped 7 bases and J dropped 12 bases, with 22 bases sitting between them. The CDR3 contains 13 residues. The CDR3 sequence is CASITLGGDNLYF. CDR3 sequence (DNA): TGTGCCAGCATTACCCTGGGGGGTGACAATCTGTACTTC.

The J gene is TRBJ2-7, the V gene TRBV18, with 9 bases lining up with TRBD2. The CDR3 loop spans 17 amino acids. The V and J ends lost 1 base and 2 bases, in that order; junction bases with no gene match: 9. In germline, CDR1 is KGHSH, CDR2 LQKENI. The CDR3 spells CASSPRLTSGSTYEQYF. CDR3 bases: TGTGCCAGCTCACCACGGCTAACTAGCGGGTCTACCTACGAGCAGTACTTC.

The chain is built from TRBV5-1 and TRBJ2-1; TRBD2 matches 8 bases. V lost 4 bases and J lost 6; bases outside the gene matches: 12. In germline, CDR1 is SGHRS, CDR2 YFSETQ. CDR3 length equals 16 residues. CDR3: CASSPGGAGVGNEQFF. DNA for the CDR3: TGCGCCAGCAGCCCGGGGGGAGCGGGAGTAGGCAATGAGCAGTTCTTC. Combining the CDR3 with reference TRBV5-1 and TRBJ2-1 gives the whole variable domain KAGVTQTPRYLIKTRGQQVTLSCSPISGHRSVSWYQQTPGQGLQFLFEYFSETQRNKGNFPGRFSGRQFSNSRSEMNVSTLELGDSALYLCASSPGGAGVGNEQFFGPGTRLTVL.

CDR3 bases: TGTGCCAGCAACCCCACCGGGACAGCCTATGGCTACACCTTC. Amino acids: CASNPTGTAYGYTF. This sequence joins TRBV9 and TRBJ1-2, with TRBD1 matching 7 bases. The J segment lost 4 bases and the V segment lost 6 bases, leaving 9 bases of the junction unmatched. This CDR3 is 14 amino acids long. In germline, CDR1 is SGDLS, CDR2 YYNGEE.

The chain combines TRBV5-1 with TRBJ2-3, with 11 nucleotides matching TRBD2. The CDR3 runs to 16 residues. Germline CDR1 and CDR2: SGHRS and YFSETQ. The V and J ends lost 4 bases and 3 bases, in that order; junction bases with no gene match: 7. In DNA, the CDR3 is TGCGCCAGCAGCGTTAGCGGGGGGGAACTAACAGATACGCAGTATTTT. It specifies CASSVSGGELTDTQYF.

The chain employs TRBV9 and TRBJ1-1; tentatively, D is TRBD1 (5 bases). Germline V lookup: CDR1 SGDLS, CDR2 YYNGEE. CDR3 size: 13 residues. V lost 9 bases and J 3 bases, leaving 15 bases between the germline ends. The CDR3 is CATSRGGDTEAFF. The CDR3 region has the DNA TGTGCCACTTCCCGGGGGGGAGACACTGAAGCTTTCTTT.

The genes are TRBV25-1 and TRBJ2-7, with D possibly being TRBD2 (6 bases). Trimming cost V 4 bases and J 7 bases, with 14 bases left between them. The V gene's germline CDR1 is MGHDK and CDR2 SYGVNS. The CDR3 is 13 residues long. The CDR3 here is CASSAGPGREQYF. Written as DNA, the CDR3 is TGTGCCAGCAGTGCAGGGCCTGGGAGGGAGCAGTACTTC.

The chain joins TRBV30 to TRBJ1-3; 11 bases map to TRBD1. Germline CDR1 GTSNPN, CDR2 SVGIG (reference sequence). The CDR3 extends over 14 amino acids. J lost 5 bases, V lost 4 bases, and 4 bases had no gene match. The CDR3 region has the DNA TGTGCCTGGAAGAGGGACAGGGGGAGAAACACCATATATTTT. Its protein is CAWKRDRGRNTIYF. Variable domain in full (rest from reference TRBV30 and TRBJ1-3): SQTIHQWPATLVQPVGSPLSLECTVEGTSNPNLYWYRQAAGRGLQLLFYSVGIGQISSEVPQNLSASRPQDRQFILSSKKLLLSDSGFYLCAWKRDRGRNTIYFGEGSWLTVV.

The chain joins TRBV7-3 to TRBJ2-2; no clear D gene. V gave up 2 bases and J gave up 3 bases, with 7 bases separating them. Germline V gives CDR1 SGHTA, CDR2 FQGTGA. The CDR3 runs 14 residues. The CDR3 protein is CASSLGGYTGELFF. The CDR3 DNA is TGTGCCAGCAGCTTAGGCGGCTACACCGGGGAGCTGTTTTTT.